This T cell receptor (beta chain) was profiled in a study of type 1 regulatory T cells. There are 15 residues in the CDR3. V lost 4 bases, J lost 5 bases, and 11 bases stayed unmatched. CDR1 SGHRS and CDR2 YFSETQ come from the germline V gene. TCRdb re-called the reads with MiXCR, one entry per CDR3 protein. The table has more than 50,000 distinct CDR3 sequences, 62% seen once. This clonotype is termed medium-sized. Its cognate antigen is unknown. J is TRBJ2-5 and V is TRBV5-1, with 7 nucleotides matching TRBD1. This receptor was identified in a human donor in good health. The sample taken for sequencing was cultured non-Tr1 T cells, either the whole culture or a sorted T cell fraction (not recorded which). The CDR3 DNA reads as TGCGCCAGCAGCACGATACAGGGGAAGAGGGAGACCCAGTACTTC. Translating gives CASSTIQGKRETQYF.